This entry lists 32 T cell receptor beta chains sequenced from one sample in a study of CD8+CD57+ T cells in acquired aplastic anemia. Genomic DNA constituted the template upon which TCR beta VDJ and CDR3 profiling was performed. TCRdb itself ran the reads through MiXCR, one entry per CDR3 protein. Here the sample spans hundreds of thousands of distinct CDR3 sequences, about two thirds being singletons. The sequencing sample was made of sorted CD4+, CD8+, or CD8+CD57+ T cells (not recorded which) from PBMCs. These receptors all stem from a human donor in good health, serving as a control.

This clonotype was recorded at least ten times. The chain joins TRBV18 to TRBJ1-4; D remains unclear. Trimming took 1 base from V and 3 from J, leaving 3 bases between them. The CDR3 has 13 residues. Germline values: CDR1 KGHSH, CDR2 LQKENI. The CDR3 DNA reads TGTGCCAGCTCACCACGGGCTAATGAAAAACTGTTTTTT. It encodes CASSPRANEKLFF.

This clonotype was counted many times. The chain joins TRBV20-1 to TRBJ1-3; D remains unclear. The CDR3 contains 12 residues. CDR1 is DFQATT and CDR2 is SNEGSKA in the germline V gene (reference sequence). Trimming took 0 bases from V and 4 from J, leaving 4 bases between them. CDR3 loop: CSAREEGNTIYF. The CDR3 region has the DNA TGCAGTGCTAGAGAGGAGGGAAACACCATATATTTT.

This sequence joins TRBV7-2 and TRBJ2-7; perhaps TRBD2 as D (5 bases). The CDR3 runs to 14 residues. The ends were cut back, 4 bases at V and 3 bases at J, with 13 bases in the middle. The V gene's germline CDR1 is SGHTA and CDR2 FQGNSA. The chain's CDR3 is CASSSRRSCYEQYF. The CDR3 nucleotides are TGTGCCAGCAGCTCGCGGAGGAGCTGCTACGAGCAGTACTTC.

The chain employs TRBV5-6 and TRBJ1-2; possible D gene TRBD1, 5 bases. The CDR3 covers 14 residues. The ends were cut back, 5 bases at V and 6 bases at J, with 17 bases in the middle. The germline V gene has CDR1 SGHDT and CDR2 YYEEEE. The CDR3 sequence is CASSEVSGGDGYTF. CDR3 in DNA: TGTGCCAGCAGTGAAGTATCTGGAGGGGATGGCTACACCTTC. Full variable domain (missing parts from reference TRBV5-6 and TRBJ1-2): DAGVTQSPTHLIKTRGQQVTLRCSPKSGHDTVSWYQQALGQGPQFIFQYYEEEERQRGNFPDRFSGHQFPNYSSELNVNALLLGDSALYLCASSEVSGGDGYTFGSGTRLTVV.

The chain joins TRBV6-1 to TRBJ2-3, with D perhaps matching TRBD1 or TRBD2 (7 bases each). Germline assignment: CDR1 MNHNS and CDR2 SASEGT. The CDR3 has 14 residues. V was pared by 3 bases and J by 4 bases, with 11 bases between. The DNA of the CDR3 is TGTGCCAGCAGTGACGCAGGGGGGGCAGATACGCAGTATTTT. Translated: CASSDAGGADTQYF.

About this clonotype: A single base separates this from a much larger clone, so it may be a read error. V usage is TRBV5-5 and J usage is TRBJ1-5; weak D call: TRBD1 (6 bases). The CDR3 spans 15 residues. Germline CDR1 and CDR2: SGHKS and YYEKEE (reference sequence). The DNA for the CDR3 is TGTGCCAGCAGCCCCCTAGGGGGGGGAAATCAGCCCCAGCGTTTT. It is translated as CASSPLGGGNQPQRF.

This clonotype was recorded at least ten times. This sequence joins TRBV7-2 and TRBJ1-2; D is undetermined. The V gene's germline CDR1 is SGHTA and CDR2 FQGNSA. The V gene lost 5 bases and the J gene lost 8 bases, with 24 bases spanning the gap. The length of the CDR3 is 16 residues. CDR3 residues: CASSPRPLDGMRGYTF. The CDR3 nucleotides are TGTGCCAGCAGCCCGCGGCCGTTGGACGGGATGAGAGGCTACACCTTC.

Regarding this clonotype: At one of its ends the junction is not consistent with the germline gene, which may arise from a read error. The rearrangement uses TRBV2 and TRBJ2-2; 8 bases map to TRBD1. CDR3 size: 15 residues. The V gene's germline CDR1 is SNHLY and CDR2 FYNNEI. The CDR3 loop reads CASMGQAVTDDEQFF. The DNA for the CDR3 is TGTGCCAGCATGGGACAGGCCGTAACCGACGATGAGCAGTTTTTC.

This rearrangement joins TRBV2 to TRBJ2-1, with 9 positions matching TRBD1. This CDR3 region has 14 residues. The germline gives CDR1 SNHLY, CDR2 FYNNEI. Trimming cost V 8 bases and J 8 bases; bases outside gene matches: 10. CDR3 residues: CASGRDRVLYEQFF. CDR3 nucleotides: TGTGCCAGCGGGCGGGACAGGGTGTTGTATGAGCAGTTCTTC. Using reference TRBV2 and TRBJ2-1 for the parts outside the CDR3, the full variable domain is EPEVTQTPSHQVTQMGQEVILRCVPISNHLYFYWYRQILGQKVEFLVSFYNNEISEKSEIFDDQFSVERPDGSNFTLKIRSTKLEDSAMYFCASGRDRVLYEQFFGPGTRLTVL.

CDR3 sequence: CASSHGTLVYEQYF. In nucleotides, the CDR3 is TGTGCCAGCAGTCACGGGACACTGGTGTACGAGCAGTACTTC. The chain recombines TRBV2 with TRBJ1-1, with D maybe TRBD1 (6 bases). The end of the DNA fits TRBJ2-7 better, so the J call may be wrong. The CDR3 totals 14 residues. Per the germline V gene, CDR1 is SNHLY and CDR2 is FYNNEI.

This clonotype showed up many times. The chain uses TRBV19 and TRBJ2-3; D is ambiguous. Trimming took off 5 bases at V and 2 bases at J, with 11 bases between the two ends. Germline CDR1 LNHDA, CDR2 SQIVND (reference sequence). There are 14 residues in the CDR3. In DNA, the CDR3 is TGTGCCAGTAGTGTGGCCCCCAACACAGATACGCAGTATTTT. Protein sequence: CASSVAPNTDTQYF.

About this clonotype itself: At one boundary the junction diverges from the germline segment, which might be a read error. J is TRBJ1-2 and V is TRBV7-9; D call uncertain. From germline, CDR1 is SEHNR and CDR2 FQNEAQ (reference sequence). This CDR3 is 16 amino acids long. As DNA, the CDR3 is TGCGCCAGCAGCTTGCCCGGTCCGGCGGCTAACTATGGCTACACCTTC. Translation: CASSLPGPAANYGYTF.

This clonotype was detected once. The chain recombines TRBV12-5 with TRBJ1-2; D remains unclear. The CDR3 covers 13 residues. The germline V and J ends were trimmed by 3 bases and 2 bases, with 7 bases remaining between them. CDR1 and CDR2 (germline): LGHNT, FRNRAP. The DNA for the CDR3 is TGTGCTAGTGGTTTAAGCGGCAACTATGGCTACACCTTC. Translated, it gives CASGLSGNYGYTF.

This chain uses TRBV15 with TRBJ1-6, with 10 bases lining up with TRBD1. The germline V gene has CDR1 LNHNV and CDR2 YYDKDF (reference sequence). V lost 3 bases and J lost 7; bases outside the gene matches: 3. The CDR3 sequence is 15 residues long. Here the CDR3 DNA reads TGTGCCACCAGCAGGAAGGGACAGGGGAATTCACCCCTCCACTTT. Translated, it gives CATSRKGQGNSPLHF.

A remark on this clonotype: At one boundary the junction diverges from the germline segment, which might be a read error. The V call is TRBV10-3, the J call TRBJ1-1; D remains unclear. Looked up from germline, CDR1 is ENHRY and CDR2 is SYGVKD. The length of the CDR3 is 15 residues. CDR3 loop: CAISGQETVGTEAFF. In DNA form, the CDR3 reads TGCGCCATCAGTGGCCAAGAGACCGTGGGGACTGAAGCTTTCTTT.

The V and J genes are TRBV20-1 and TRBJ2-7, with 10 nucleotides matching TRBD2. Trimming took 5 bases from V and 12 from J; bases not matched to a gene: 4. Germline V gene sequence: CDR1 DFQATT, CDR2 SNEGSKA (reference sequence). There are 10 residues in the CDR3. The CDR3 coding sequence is TGCAGTGCTGGTGTAGCGGGGGGGTACGTC. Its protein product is CSAGVAGGYV.

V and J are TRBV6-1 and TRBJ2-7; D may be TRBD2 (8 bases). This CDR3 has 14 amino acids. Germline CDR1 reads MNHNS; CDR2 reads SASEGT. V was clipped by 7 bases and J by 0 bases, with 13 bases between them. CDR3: CASKGAGGSYEQYF. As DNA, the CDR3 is TGTGCCAGCAAGGGGGCGGGGGGCTCCTACGAGCAGTACTTC.

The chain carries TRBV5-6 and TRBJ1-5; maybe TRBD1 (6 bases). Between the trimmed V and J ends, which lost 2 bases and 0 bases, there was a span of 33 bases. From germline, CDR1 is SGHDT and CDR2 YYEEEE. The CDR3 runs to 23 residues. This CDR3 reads CASSFSAGSAMSGQSYSNQPQHF. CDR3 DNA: TGTGCCAGCAGCTTCTCCGCGGGCAGTGCTATGTCCGGACAGTCTTATAGCAATCAGCCCCAGCATTTT.

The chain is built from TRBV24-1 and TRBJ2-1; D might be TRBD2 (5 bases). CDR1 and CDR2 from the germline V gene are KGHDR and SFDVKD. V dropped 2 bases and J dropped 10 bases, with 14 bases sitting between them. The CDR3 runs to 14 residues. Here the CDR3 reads CATSDWESGGEQFF. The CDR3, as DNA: TGTGCCACCAGTGATTGGGAGTCCGGCGGGGAGCAGTTCTTC.

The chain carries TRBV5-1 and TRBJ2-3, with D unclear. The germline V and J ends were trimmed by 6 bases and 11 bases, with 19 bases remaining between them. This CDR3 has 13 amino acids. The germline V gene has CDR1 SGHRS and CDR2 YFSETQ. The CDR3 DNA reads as TGCGCCAGCAATGCCCTAGACCCCTACAAGCAGTATTTT. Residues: CASNALDPYKQYF. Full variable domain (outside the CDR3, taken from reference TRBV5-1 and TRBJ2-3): KAGVTQTPRYLIKTRGQQVTLSCSPISGHRSVSWYQQTPGQGLQFLFEYFSETQRNKGNFPGRFSGRQFSNSRSEMNVSTLELGDSALYLCASNALDPYKQYFGPGTRLTVL.

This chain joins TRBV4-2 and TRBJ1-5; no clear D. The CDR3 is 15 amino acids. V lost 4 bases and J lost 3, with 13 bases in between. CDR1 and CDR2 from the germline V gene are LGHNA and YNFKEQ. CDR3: CASSPLGGINQPQHF. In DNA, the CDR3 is TGTGCCAGCAGCCCGCTAGGAGGGATCAATCAGCCCCAGCATTTT.

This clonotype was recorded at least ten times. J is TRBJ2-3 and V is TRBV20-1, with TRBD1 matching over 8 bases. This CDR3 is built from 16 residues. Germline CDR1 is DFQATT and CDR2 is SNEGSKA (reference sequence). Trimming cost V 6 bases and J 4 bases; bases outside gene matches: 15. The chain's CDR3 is CSATPGGQAVSDTQYF. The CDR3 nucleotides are TGCAGTGCAACTCCAGGGGGCCAGGCTGTATCAGATACGCAGTATTTT.

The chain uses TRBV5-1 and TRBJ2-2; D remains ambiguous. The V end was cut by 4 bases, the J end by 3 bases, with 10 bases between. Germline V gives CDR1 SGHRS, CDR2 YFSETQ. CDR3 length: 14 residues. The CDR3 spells CASSHRGDTGELFF. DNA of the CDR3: TGCGCCAGCAGCCATCGAGGTGACACCGGGGAGCTGTTTTTT. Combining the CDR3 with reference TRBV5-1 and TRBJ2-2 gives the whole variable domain KAGVTQTPRYLIKTRGQQVTLSCSPISGHRSVSWYQQTPGQGLQFLFEYFSETQRNKGNFPGRFSGRQFSNSRSEMNVSTLELGDSALYLCASSHRGDTGELFFGEGSRLTVL.

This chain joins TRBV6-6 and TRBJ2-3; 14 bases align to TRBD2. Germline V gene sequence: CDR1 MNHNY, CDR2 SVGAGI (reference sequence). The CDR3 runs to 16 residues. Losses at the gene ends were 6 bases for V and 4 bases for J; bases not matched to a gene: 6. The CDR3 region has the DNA TGTGCCAGCAGCCTTCTGACTAGCGGGGGGGCAGATACGCAGTATTTT. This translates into CASSLLTSGGADTQYF.

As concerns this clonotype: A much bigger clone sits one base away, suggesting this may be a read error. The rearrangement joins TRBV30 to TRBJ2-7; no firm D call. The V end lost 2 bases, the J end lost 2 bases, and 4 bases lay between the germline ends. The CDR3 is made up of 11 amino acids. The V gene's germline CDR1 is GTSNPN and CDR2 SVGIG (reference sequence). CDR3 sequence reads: CAWSCPYEQYF. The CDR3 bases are TGTGCCTGGAGTTGCCCCTACGAGCAGTACTTC.

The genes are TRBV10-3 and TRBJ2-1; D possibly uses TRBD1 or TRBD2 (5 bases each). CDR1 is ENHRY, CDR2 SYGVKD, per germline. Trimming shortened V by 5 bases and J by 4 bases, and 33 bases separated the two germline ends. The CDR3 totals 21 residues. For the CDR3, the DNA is TGTGCCATCAGTTACCCCTACCCGGGCCCGCGAGGGGCAGCGACATACAATGAGCAGTTCTTC. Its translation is CAISYPYPGPRGAATYNEQFF.

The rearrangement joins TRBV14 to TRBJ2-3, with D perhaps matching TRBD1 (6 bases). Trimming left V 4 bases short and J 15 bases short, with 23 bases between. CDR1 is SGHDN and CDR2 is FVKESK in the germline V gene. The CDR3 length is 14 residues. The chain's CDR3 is CASSLTGKKLLQYF. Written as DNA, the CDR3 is TGTGCCAGCAGCCTAACAGGGAAGAAACTCCTACAATATTTT.

The DNA of the CDR3 is TGTGCCAGCAGAATAGGGAGGGGGCTTTCTCAGCCCCAGCATTTT. This sequence encodes CASRIGRGLSQPQHF. The chain couples TRBV19 to TRBJ2-7; 7 bases map to TRBD1. The DNA matches TRBJ1-5 better at its end, which makes the J call doubtful. CDR1 and CDR2 (germline): LNHDA, SQIVND (reference sequence). CDR3 length: 15 residues.

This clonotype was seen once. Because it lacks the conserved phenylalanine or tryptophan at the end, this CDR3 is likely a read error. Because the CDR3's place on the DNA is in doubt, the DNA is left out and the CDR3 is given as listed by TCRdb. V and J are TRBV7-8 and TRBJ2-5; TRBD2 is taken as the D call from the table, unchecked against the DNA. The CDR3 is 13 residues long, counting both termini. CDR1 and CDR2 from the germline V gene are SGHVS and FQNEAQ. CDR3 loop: CASSSERQPQHYC.

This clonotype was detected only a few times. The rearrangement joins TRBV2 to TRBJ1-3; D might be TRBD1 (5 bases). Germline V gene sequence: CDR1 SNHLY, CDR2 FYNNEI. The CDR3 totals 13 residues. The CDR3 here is CASGGVSGNTIYF. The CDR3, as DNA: TGTGCTAGCGGGGGGGTCTCTGGAAACACCATATATTTT.

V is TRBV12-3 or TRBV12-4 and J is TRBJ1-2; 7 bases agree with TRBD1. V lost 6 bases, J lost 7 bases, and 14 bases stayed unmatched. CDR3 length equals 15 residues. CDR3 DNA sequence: TGTGCCAGCAGGGCATATTCACAGGGGAGCTCTGGCTACACCTTC. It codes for CASRAYSQGSSGYTF.

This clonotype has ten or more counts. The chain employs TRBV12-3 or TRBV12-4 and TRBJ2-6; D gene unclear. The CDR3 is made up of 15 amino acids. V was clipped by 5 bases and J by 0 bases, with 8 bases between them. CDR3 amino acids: CASSLRFSGANVLTF. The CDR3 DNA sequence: TGTGCCAGCAGTCTCCGATTCTCTGGGGCCAACGTCCTGACTTTC.